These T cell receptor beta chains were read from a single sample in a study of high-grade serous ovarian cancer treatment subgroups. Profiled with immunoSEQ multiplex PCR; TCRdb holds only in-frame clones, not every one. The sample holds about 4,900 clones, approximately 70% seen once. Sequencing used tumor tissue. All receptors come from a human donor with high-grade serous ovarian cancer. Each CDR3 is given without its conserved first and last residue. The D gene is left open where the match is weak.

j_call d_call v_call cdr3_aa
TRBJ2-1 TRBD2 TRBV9 ASSVVAGDYNEQF
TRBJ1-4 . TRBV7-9 ASTPGEVEKLF
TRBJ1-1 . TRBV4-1 ASSQGTVNTEAF
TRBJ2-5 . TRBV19 ASSTRAYPLSETQY
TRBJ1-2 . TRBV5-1 ASSLVAGAYYGYT
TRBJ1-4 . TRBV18 ASSPRSLTNEKLF
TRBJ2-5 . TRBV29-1 SVERAGETQY
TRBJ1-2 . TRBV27 ASSLRGEGGYT
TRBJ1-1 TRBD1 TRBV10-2 ASSGTAIGTEAF
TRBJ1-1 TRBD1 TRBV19 ASSRTGGAF
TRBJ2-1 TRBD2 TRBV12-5 ASGFIIAGGRLNEQF
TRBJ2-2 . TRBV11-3 ASSFEGQADTGELF
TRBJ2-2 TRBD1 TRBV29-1 SVSPGTANTGELF
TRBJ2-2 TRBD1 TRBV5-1 ASSSPQGVNTGELF
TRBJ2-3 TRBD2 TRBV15 ATSRSPLLAGGSATDTQY
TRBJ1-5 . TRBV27 ATRYRGWGPNQPQH
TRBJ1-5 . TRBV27 ASRNTGNQPQH
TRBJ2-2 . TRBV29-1 SVNSGHDTGELF
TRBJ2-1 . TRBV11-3 ASSRPEQF
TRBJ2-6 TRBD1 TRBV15 ATSGENTGQGPSGANVLT
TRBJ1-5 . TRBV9 ASSVCKGNGNQPQH
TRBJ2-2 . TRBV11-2 ASSFFGRVATGELF
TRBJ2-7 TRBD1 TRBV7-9 ASSLGGGATAYEQY
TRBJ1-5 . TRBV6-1 ASSGGQQSWQPQH
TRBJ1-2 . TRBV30 AWSVREPYALNYGYT
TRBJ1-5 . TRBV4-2 ASSQHHTSNQPQH
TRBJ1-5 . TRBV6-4 ATILQGLNQPQH
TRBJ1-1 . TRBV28 ASSVGMNTEAF
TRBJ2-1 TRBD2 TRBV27 ASSFASGSWQGEQF
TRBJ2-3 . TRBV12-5 ASGFQAGSTDTQY
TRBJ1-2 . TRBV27 ASSWDQGYGYT
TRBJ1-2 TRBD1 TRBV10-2 ASSESRRTGINGYT
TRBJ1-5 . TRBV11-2 ASSLGTVGQPQH
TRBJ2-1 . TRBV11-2 ASSSGQKTYNEQF
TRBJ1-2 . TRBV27 ASSLGGDYGYT
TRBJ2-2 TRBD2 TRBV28 ASGFLSGRGSSGELF
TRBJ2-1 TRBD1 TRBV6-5 ASSYATGAYNEQF
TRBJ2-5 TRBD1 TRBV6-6 ASSYSIAGGLETQY
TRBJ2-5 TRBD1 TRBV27 ASSVDRGLETQY
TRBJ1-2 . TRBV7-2 ASSLLTDYT